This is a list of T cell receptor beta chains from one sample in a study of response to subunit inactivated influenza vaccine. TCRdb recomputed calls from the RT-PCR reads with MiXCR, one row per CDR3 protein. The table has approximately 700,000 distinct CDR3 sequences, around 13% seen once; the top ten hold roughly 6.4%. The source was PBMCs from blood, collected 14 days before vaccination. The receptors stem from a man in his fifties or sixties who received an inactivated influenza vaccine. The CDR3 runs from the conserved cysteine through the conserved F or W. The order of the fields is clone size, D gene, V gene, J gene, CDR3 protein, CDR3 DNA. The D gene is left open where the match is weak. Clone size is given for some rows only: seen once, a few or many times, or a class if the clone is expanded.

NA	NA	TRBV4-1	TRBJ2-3	CASSQDVLAGTDMQYF	TGCGCCAGCAGCCAAGATGTACTAGCTGGCACAGATATGCAGTATTTT
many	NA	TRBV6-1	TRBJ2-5	CASRGLRSRAETQYF	TGTGCCAGCAGGGGTCTTCGATCGAGGGCGGAGACCCAGTACTTC
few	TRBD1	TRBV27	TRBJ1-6	CASTKRTGGFSPLHF	TGTGCCAGCACCAAAAGGACAGGGGGCTTTTCACCCCTCCACTTT
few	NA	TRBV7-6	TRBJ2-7	CASNTRAGEQYF	TGTGCCAGCAACACCAGGGCGGGTGAGCAGTACTTC
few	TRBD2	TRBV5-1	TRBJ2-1	CASSNLAGEYNEQFF	TGCGCCAGCAGCAACCTAGCGGGGGAGTACAATGAGCAGTTCTTC
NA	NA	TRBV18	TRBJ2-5	CASSPPFGRDQETQYF	TGTGCCAGCTCACCACCTTTCGGACGGGACCAAGAGACCCAGTACTTC
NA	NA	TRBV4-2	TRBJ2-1	CASSREGPFSSEQFF	TGTGCCAGCAGCCGAGAAGGCCCGTTCTCGAGTGAGCAGTTCTTC
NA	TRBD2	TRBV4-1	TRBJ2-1	CASSQDYGGSYNEQFF	TGCGCCAGCAGCCAAGATTACGGGGGGTCCTACAATGAGCAGTTCTTC
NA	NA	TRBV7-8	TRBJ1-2	CASRRNTNYGYTF	TGTGCCAGCCGACGGAACACTAACTATGGCTACACCTTC
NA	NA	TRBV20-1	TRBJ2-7	CSAHPGNEGFYEQYF	TGCAGTGCTCATCCAGGGAACGAAGGCTTCTACGAGCAGTACTTC
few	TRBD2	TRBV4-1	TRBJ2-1	CASSQGRGKKSYNEQFF	TGCGCCAGCAGCCAAGGGCGGGGGAAAAAATCCTACAATGAGCAGTTCTTC
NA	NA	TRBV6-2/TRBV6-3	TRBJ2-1	CASGQLGNEQFF	TGTGCCAGCGGGCAGCTTGGGAATGAGCAGTTCTTC
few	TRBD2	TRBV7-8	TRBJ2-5	CASSLDSGMGETQYF	TGTGCCAGCAGCCTGGATAGCGGGATGGGGGAGACCCAGTACTTC
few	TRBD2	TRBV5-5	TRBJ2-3	CASSLPSGGRDTQYF	TGTGCCAGCAGCTTGCCAAGCGGGGGGCGAGATACGCAGTATTTT
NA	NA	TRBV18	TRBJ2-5	CASSPILYQETQYF	TGTGCCAGCTCACCAATTTTGTACCAAGAGACCCAGTACTTC
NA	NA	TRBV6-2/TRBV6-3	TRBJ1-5	CASSAVWGFNQPQHF	TGTGCCAGCAGTGCCGTGTGGGGGTTCAATCAGCCCCAGCATTTT
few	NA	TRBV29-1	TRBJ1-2	CSVGAQGRDYGYTF	TGCAGCGTTGGCGCTCAGGGCAGGGACTATGGCTACACCTTC
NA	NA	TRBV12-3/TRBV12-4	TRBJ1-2	CASGRAEFYGYTF	TGTGCCAGTGGACGGGCCGAATTCTATGGCTACACCTTC
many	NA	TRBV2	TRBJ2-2	CASSGGTQNTGELFF	TGTGCCAGCAGTGGGGGGACCCAGAACACCGGGGAGCTGTTTTTT
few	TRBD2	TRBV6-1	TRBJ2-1	CASSRLAGAPNEQFF	TGTGCCAGCAGTAGGCTAGCGGGGGCCCCCAATGAGCAGTTCTTC
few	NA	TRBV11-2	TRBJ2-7	CASSFSEGKQYF	TGTGCCAGCAGCTTCTCGGAGGGAAAGCAGTACTTC
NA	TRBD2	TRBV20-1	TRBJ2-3	CSATGTSGSRTDTQYF	TGCAGTGCTACCGGGACTAGCGGGAGTCGCACAGATACGCAGTATTTT
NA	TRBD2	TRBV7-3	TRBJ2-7	CASSLTSGSNYEQYF	TGTGCCAGCAGCTTAACTAGCGGGAGTAACTACGAGCAGTACTTC
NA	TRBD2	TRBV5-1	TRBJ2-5	CASSSLAGGKTQYF	TGCGCCAGCAGCTCACTAGCGGGGGGAAAGACCCAGTACTTC
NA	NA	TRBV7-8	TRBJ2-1	CASSSRTTTYNEQFF	TGTGCCAGCAGCTCCAGGACTACTACCTACAATGAGCAGTTCTTC
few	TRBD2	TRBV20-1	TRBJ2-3	CSARGPSGGTDTQYF	TGCAGTGCTAGGGGGCCCAGCGGGGGCACAGATACGCAGTATTTT
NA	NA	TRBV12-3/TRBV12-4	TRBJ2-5	CASSLTIGRETQYF	TGTGCCAGCAGCCTGACTATCGGGAGAGAGACCCAGTACTTC
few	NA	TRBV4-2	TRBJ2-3	CASSPTAAATAATQYF	TGTGCCAGCAGCCCCACAGCGGCCGCTACAGCCGCAACGCAGTATTTT
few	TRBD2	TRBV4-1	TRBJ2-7	CASSPTSNELYF	TGCGCCAGCAGCCCGACTAGCAATGAGCTGTACTTC
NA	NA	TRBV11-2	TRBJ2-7	CASSRMRAYSYEQYF	TGTGCCAGCAGCCGGATGAGGGCGTACTCCTACGAGCAGTACTTC
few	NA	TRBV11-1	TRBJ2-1	CASSLDRSGQFF	TGTGCCAGCAGCTTAGACCGAAGCGGGCAGTTCTTC
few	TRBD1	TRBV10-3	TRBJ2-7	CAISESAGGYEQYF	TGTGCCATCAGTGAGTCCGCAGGGGGCTACGAGCAGTACTTC
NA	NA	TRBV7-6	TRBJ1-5	CASSLGSGYSNQPQHF	TGTGCCAGCAGCTTAGGGAGTGGTTATAGCAATCAGCCCCAGCATTTT
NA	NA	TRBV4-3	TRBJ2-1	CASSQEWSSYNEQFF	TGCGCCAGCAGCCAAGAATGGAGCTCCTACAATGAGCAGTTCTTC
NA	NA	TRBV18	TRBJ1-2	CASSPRGGFRGANYGYTF	TGTGCCAGCTCACCCAGAGGTGGATTTAGAGGAGCTAACTATGGCTACACCTTC
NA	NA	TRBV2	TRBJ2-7	CASSDSLESWLNEQYF	TGTGCCAGCAGCGACAGCTTAGAGTCCTGGTTGAACGAGCAGTACTTC
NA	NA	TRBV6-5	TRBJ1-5	CASSYSPLRGSQPQHF	TGTGCCAGCAGTTACTCGCCTTTGAGGGGGAGTCAGCCCCAGCATTTT
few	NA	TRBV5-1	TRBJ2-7	CASSLGQSHSIYEQYF	TGCGCCAGCAGCTTGGGTCAGTCGCATAGTATCTACGAGCAGTACTTC
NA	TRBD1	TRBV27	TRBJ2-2	CASRQGQGAGELFF	TGTGCCAGCAGACAAGGACAGGGGGCCGGGGAGCTGTTTTTT
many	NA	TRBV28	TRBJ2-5	CASSSGGQGSETQYF	TGTGCCAGCAGTTCCGGGGGGCAGGGATCAGAGACCCAGTACTTC
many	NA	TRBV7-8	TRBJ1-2	CASSLSSDYGYTF	TGTGCCAGCAGCTTGAGCAGTGACTATGGCTACACCTTC
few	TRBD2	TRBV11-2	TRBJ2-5	CASSLRPERGWETQYF	TGTGCCAGCAGCTTACGCCCAGAGCGGGGCTGGGAGACCCAGTACTTC
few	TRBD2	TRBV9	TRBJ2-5	CASSVATSGGGETQYF	TGTGCCAGCAGCGTAGCTACGTCCGGGGGGGGAGAGACCCAGTACTTC
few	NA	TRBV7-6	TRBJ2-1	CASSLGDLRGSYNEQFF	TGTGCCAGCAGCTTAGGGGACTTAAGGGGCTCCTACAATGAGCAGTTCTTC
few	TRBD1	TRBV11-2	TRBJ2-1	CASSPSWTGGYNEQFF	TGTGCCAGCAGCCCGAGCTGGACAGGGGGATACAATGAGCAGTTCTTC
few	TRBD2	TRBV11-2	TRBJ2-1	CASSLISGTRPRLEQFF	TGTGCCAGCAGCTTAATCTCCGGGACTAGGCCACGTTTGGAGCAGTTCTTC
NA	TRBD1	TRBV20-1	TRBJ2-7	CSARPGRGHYEQYF	TGCAGTGCTAGGCCCGGAAGGGGGCACTACGAGCAGTACTTC
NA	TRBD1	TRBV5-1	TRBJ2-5	CASSRTGTGQETQYF	TGCGCCAGCAGCAGAACCGGGACAGGCCAAGAGACCCAGTACTTC
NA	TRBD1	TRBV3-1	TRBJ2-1	CASSQVSGTGGGNEQFF	TGTGCCAGCAGCCAAGTTTCCGGGACAGGGGGTGGCAATGAGCAGTTCTTC
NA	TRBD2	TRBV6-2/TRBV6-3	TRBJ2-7	CASMPSGVYEQYF	TGTGCCAGCATGCCTAGCGGGGTTTACGAGCAGTACTTC
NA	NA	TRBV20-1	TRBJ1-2	CSARPPGRGSTGYTF	TGCAGTGCTAGACCCCCTGGTCGTGGCAGTACGGGCTACACCTTC
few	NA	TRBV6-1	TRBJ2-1	CASRNGAGYYNEQFF	TGTGCCAGCAGGAATGGGGCAGGGTACTACAATGAGCAGTTCTTC
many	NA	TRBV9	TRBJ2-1	CASSVGSLNEQFF	TGTGCCAGCAGCGTAGGTAGCCTCAATGAGCAGTTCTTC
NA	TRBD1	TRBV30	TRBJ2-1	CAWRRQGGNEQFF	TGTGCCTGGAGGAGACAGGGTGGCAATGAGCAGTTCTTC
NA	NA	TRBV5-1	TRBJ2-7	CASSSGVGTYEQYF	TGCGCCAGCAGCTCAGGGGTCGGAACCTACGAGCAGTACTTC